Shown below are 25 T cell receptor beta chains from a single sample sequenced in a study of blood T cell repertoires in COVID-19 (dated by TCRdb to about 2020). The method was the immunoSEQ multiplex PCR assay. As stored in TCRdb, this immuneACCESS dataset retains in-frame rearrangements with V and J assigned. A fraction of the clones does not appear; measured against another copy, unresolved V genes explain less than half of the discrepancy, and the remainder lacks a known reason. Recorded for this sample are under 350,000 clones; about 88% of them occurred a single time. Clones ranked in the top ten supply 3.6% of the sample. Input material: peripheral blood. The receptor source for this set is a man between 18 and 35 years old with active or convalescent COVID-19.

The chain carries TRBV10-3 and TRBJ1-2; tentative D call: TRBD1 (5 bases). Germline V gives CDR1 ENHRY, CDR2 SYGVKD. The CDR3 has 14 amino acids. Trimming removed 6 bases at V and 7 bases at J, with 18 bases between. CDR3 sequence: CAIRSGRESGGYTF. The CDR3 nucleotides read TGTGCCATCAGATCAGGGAGGGAGTCGGGTGGCTACACCTTC.

The rearrangement uses TRBV6-5 and TRBJ2-2; D not certain. V lost 9 bases and J 9 bases, leaving 8 bases between the germline ends. CDR3 length: 10 residues. Germline assignment: CDR1 MNHEY and CDR2 SVGAGI. The CDR3: CARFPRELFF. The CDR3 coding sequence is TGTGCCAGGTTCCCTCGGGAGCTGTTTTTT.

The V and J genes are TRBV18 and TRBJ2-7; 9 bases line up with TRBD2. Germline CDR1 and CDR2: KGHSH and LQKENI. Trimming at V came to 3 bases and at J to 2 bases, leaving 2 bases not matched to a gene. This CDR3 is 14 amino acids long. The DNA for the CDR3 is TGTGCCAGCTCACCGGCGGGGGGGCCCTACGAGCAGTACTTC. Its protein is CASSPAGGPYEQYF. Full variable domain (rest looked up from reference TRBV18 and TRBJ2-7): NAGVMQNPRHLVRRRGQEARLRCSPMKGHSHVYWYRQLPEEGLKFMVYLQKENIIDESGMPKERFSAEFPKEGPSILRIQQVVRGDSAAYFCASSPAGGPYEQYFGPGTRLTVT.

V and J are TRBV19 and TRBJ1-3, with D possibly matching TRBD1 (5 bases). With 4 bases removed from V and 0 bases from J, the gap between germline ends came to 16 bases. The CDR3 sequence is 17 residues long. The germline V gene has CDR1 LNHDA and CDR2 SQIVND (reference sequence). In DNA form, the CDR3 reads TGTGCCAGTAGTAATAGGGGAGTCGGGGGCTCTGGAAACACCATATATTTT. It codes for CASSNRGVGGSGNTIYF.

The chain links TRBV5-6 to TRBJ2-7, with TRBD1 matching 8 bases. V lost 0 bases, J lost 3 bases, and 2 bases stayed unmatched. The germline gives CDR1 SGHDT, CDR2 YYEEEE. The CDR3 is 14 amino acids. CDR3 sequence reads: CASSLVGQGYEQYF. The CDR3, as DNA: TGTGCCAGCAGCTTGGTTGGACAGGGCTACGAGCAGTACTTC.

The chain links TRBV4-1 to TRBJ2-3; maybe TRBD1 (5 bases). CDR3 length: 13 amino acids. Trimming took 4 bases from V and 9 from J, leaving 14 bases between them. Germline-derived CDR1 and CDR2 are MGHRA and YSYEKL. This CDR3 reads CASSRGRLETQYF. The CDR3 region has the DNA TGCGCCAGCAGCCGGGGCCGCCTAGAGACGCAGTATTTT.

The V gene is TRBV9, the J gene TRBJ1-2, with D hard to call. V was cut by 0 bases and J by 2 bases, with 11 bases left in between. The CDR3 length is 15 residues. Germline V gene lookup returns CDR1 SGDLS and CDR2 YYNGEE. The CDR3 loop reads CASSVGGYGNYGYTF. CDR3 nucleotides: TGTGCCAGCAGCGTAGGAGGTTATGGGAACTATGGCTACACCTTC.

The table lists this clone with a count of one. The V call is TRBV5-1, the J call TRBJ1-3, with 7 bases aligning to TRBD1. This CDR3 is 15 amino acids long. V gave up 4 bases and J gave up 3 bases; unmatched junction bases: 7. The germline gives CDR1 SGHRS, CDR2 YFSETQ. As DNA, the CDR3 is TGCGCCAGCAGCACAGGCCCAGGGGGTGGAAACACCATATATTTT. Encoded protein: CASSTGPGGGNTIYF.

The CDR3 loop reads CATSAGGRSPETQYF. The CDR3 DNA follows: TGTGCCACCAGTGCCGGAGGACGCTCTCCGGAGACCCAGTACTTC. V is TRBV24-1 and J is TRBJ2-5, with D possibly matching TRBD2 (5 bases). Deletions cut 5 bases from V and 5 bases from J, with 17 bases between. CDR3 length: 15 residues. Germline V CDR1 and CDR2: KGHDR, SFDVKD.

The chain links TRBV7-2 to TRBJ2-7; 7 nucleotides line up with TRBD1. CDR3 size: 15 residues. CDR1 and CDR2 (germline): SGHTA, FQGNSA. The V and J ends lost 5 bases and 5 bases, in that order; junction bases with no gene match: 12. CDR3: CASSTLTGNNNEQYF. In nucleotides, the CDR3 is TGTGCCAGCAGCACCCTGACAGGGAATAATAACGAGCAGTACTTC. The full variable domain, in which reference TRBV7-2 and TRBJ2-7 provide the parts outside the CDR3, is GAGVSQSPSNKVTEKGKDVELRCDPISGHTALYWYRQSLGQGLEFLIYFQGNSAPDKSGLPSDRFSAERTGGSVSTLTIQRTQQEDSAVYLCASSTLTGNNNEQYFGPGTRLTVT.

V usage is TRBV12-5 and J usage is TRBJ2-1, with D possibly matching TRBD1 (6 bases). Trimming shortened V by 0 bases and J by 2 bases, and 11 bases separated the two germline ends. Germline loops: CDR1 LGHNT, CDR2 FRNRAP. CDR3 length equals 16 residues. CDR3 bases: TGTGCTAGTGGTTTGGTATTACAGGGTCCCTACAATGAGCAGTTCTTC. Encoded protein: CASGLVLQGPYNEQFF.

This CDR3 is CASSSTSILGQYF. In DNA, the CDR3 is TGTGCCAGCAGCTCGACTAGTATTTTGGGGCAGTATTTT. The gene calls are TRBV7-2 and TRBJ2-3; a weak D match, TRBD2 (6 bases). Germline CDR1 SGHTA, CDR2 FQGNSA. CDR3 length equals 13 residues. Trimming took off 4 bases at V and 11 bases at J, with 16 bases between the two ends.

The chain recombines TRBV5-6 with TRBJ2-7; a possible D gene is TRBD1 (6 bases). Germline V gene lookup returns CDR1 SGHDT and CDR2 YYEEEE. This CDR3 is built from 14 residues. V lost 3 bases, J lost 2 bases, and 12 bases lay in between. CDR3 DNA: TGTGCCAGCAGCTCCTTACAGGGCCCCTACGAGCAGTACTTC. Its translation is CASSSLQGPYEQYF.

The chain has TRBV10-3 and TRBJ2-7; 7 bases fit TRBD2. V shed 3 bases and J 5 bases; nucleotides not matched to a gene: 4. This CDR3 contains 13 residues. The germline V gene encodes CDR1 ENHRY and CDR2 SYGVKD. The CDR3: CAISEWGRDEQYF. CDR3 in DNA: TGTGCCATCAGTGAATGGGGGAGGGACGAGCAGTACTTC.

This chain joins TRBV3-1 (or the pseudogene TRBV3-2) and TRBJ2-5, with D perhaps matching TRBD2 (6 bases). This CDR3 spans 13 amino acids. Per the germline V gene, CDR1 is LGHDT and CDR2 is YNNKEL (reference sequence). Trimming removed 0 bases from V and 5 bases from J, with 7 bases in between. The CDR3 region has the DNA TGTGCCAGCAGCCAAGAGGGGAGGGAGACCCAGTACTTC. The encoded protein is CASSQEGRETQYF.

The V gene is TRBV7-9, the J gene TRBJ1-4; 8 nucleotides agree with TRBD1. The CDR3 is 15 amino acids. Germline loops: CDR1 SEHNR, CDR2 FQNEAQ (reference sequence). V trimming: 5 bases; J trimming: 4 bases; junction bases outside the gene matches: 6. The CDR3 DNA is TGTGCCAGCAGCCAACTGACAGGGGTTAATGAAAAACTGTTTTTT. Amino acid sequence: CASSQLTGVNEKLFF.

The rearrangement joins TRBV19 to TRBJ1-2; 8 bases fit TRBD1. Germline V gene sequence: CDR1 LNHDA, CDR2 SQIVND (reference sequence). V was clipped by 5 bases and J by 5 bases; unmatched bases: 13. This CDR3 contains 16 residues. The CDR3 bases are TGTGCCAGTAGTTCTCCCCGCCGGGACAGGAGTTATGGCTACACCTTC. It is translated as CASSSPRRDRSYGYTF.

This clone was seen a few times. This sequence joins TRBV5-1 and TRBJ2-3, with D maybe TRBD1 (5 bases). Trimming removed 1 base from V and 0 bases from J, with 21 bases in between. Germline V CDR1 and CDR2: SGHRS, YFSETQ. The CDR3 extends over 19 amino acids. As DNA, the CDR3 is TGCGCCAGCAGCTTGCCGCTGAACGCGGAAAGGGGCAGCACAGATACGCAGTATTTT. It encodes CASSLPLNAERGSTDTQYF.

This clone appeared a single time. The rearrangement joins TRBV9 to TRBJ2-5; 8 bases agree with TRBD1. Trimming removed 3 bases from V and 5 bases from J; junction bases left unmatched: 3. The CDR3 spans 13 residues. Germline CDR1 reads SGDLS; CDR2 reads YYNGEE. CDR3 sequence: CASSEQGEETQYF. CDR3 in DNA: TGTGCCAGCAGCGAACAGGGGGAGGAGACCCAGTACTTC. The full variable domain, completed using reference TRBV9 and TRBJ2-5, is DSGVTQTPKHLITATGQRVTLRCSPRSGDLSVYWYQQSLDQGLQFLIQYYNGEERAKGNILERFSAQQFPDLHSELNLSSLELGDSALYFCASSEQGEETQYFGPGTRLLVL.

This clone has just a few counts. The chain uses TRBV5-1 and TRBJ2-3; D not certain. Per germline, CDR1 SGHRS and CDR2 YFSETQ. CDR3 length: 16 amino acids. Trimming stripped 4 bases from V and 0 bases from J, with 15 bases between. DNA for the CDR3: TGCGCCAGCAGCCCAGGAAATTTGGCTAGCACAGATACGCAGTATTTT. Protein sequence: CASSPGNLASTDTQYF.

The chain links TRBV6-4 to TRBJ2-3; TRBD1 matches at 8 bases. V was clipped by 9 bases and J by 2 bases; unmatched bases: 7. This CDR3 has 14 amino acids. Germline assignment: CDR1 MRHNA and CDR2 SNTAGT. In DNA, the CDR3 is TGTGCCAGTGCCCCGGGACAGGACACAGATACGCAGTATTTT. It translates to CASAPGQDTDTQYF.

The chain's CDR3 is CASSELTGGAGTQYF. The DNA for the CDR3 is TGTGCCAGCAGCGAGCTCACAGGGGGCGCGGGGACCCAGTACTTC. The chain employs TRBV28 and TRBJ2-5, with 9 positions matching TRBD1. In germline, CDR1 is MDHEN, CDR2 SYDVKM. V lost 6 bases, J lost 7 bases, and 12 bases stayed unmatched. CDR3 length equals 15 residues. The full variable domain, in which reference TRBV28 and TRBJ2-5 provide the parts outside the CDR3, is DVKVTQSSRYLVKRTGEKVFLECVQDMDHENMFWYRQDPGLGLRLIYFSYDVKMKEKGDIPEGYSVSREKKERFSLILESASTNQTSMYLCASSELTGGAGTQYFGPGTRLLVL.

The V call is TRBV19, the J call TRBJ2-5, with D perhaps matching TRBD2 (5 bases). Germline V gene data show CDR1 as LNHDA and CDR2 as SQIVND (reference sequence). The CDR3 runs 13 residues. The V end lost 6 bases, the J end lost 9 bases, and 17 bases lay between the germline ends. The CDR3 loop reads CASSEGRVGAQYF. In DNA, the CDR3 is TGTGCCAGTAGCGAGGGCCGGGTTGGGGCCCAGTACTTC. Full variable domain (rest looked up from reference TRBV19 and TRBJ2-5): DGGITQSPKYLFRKEGQNVTLSCEQNLNHDAMYWYRQDPGQGLRLIYYSQIVNDFQKGDIAEGYSVSREKKESFPLTVTSAQKNPTAFYLCASSEGRVGAQYFGPGTRLLVL.

V gene TRBV19 combines with J gene TRBJ1-5; D is perhaps TRBD1 (5 bases). This CDR3 contains 17 residues. Germline V gives CDR1 LNHDA, CDR2 SQIVND (reference sequence). V lost 3 bases and J lost 1, with 16 bases in between. DNA for the CDR3: TGTGCCAGTAGTATTGCGGACATGGGGTTAAGCAATCAGCCCCAGCATTTT. Amino acids: CASSIADMGLSNQPQHF. The full variable domain, its missing parts supplied by reference TRBV19 and TRBJ1-5, is DGGITQSPKYLFRKEGQNVTLSCEQNLNHDAMYWYRQDPGQGLRLIYYSQIVNDFQKGDIAEGYSVSREKKESFPLTVTSAQKNPTAFYLCASSIADMGLSNQPQHFGDGTRLSIL.

The rearrangement joins TRBV6-1 to TRBJ2-5, with D maybe TRBD2 (5 bases). The CDR3 consists of 13 residues. The germline gives CDR1 MNHNS, CDR2 SASEGT. Trimming took off 7 bases at V and 2 bases at J, with 11 bases between the two ends. For the CDR3, the DNA is TGTGCCAGCAATCTTAGCGAGCAAGAGACCCAGTACTTC. This translates into CASNLSEQETQYF.